What follows are 13 T cell receptor beta chains derived from one specimen sequenced in a study of T cell responses to AZD1222 COVID-19 vaccine (dated by TCRdb to 2020 to 2023). Libraries were prepared through the immunoSEQ multiplex PCR assay. What TCRdb holds here is the immuneACCESS table cut down to in-frame rearrangements. Part of the clones is not present; checked against another copy, under half of the missing clones reflect an unresolved V gene, and the others are unexplained. The table for this sample lists 150,000 to 200,000 clones; 94% of them were counted only once. Of the sample, about 0.64% is held by the ten largest clones. Reading the label with the study, this specimen's time point is: baseline before first vaccination. Here the sequenced sample was peripheral blood, taken on day 0 of AZD1222 vaccination. The source of these receptors is an adult in good health.

This clone was detected only once. This chain joins TRBV30 and TRBJ1-1, with D possibly matching TRBD1 (5 bases). V lost 0 bases and J 6 bases, leaving 17 bases between the germline ends. The CDR3 covers 15 residues. Germline V lookup: CDR1 GTSNPN, CDR2 SVGIG (reference sequence). CDR3 amino acids: CAWSVSPGGMPEAFF. CDR3 nucleotide sequence: TGTGCCTGGAGTGTATCTCCTGGGGGTATGCCTGAAGCTTTCTTT.

CDR3 sequence (DNA): TGTGCCACCAGTGCCCTACAGGGGACTAGCTCAGTAGGGAATGAGCAGTTCTTC. As protein: CATSALQGTSSVGNEQFF. The chain is built from TRBV24-1 and TRBJ2-1; 9 nucleotides align to TRBD2. The V gene's germline CDR1 is KGHDR and CDR2 SFDVKD. The trim removed 5 bases at V and 7 bases at J, leaving 17 bases unmatched. CDR3 length: 18 residues.

The chain joins TRBV3-1 (or the pseudogene TRBV3-2) to TRBJ2-6; D unresolved. The V gene's germline CDR1 is LGHDT and CDR2 YNNKEL (reference sequence). The CDR3 runs 15 residues. V was cut by 4 bases and J by 0 bases, with 7 bases left in between. CDR3 nucleotide sequence: TGTGCCAGCAGCCCTACCCTCTCTGGGGCCAACGTCCTGACTTTC. Translation: CASSPTLSGANVLTF.

The chain combines TRBV28 with TRBJ1-6; D call uncertain. The germline gives CDR1 MDHEN, CDR2 SYDVKM. With 3 bases removed from V and 14 bases from J, the gap between germline ends came to 11 bases. This CDR3 has 12 residues. CDR3 region: CASSLWVGSLHF. The CDR3 DNA reads as TGTGCCAGCAGTTTGTGGGTTGGATCCCTCCACTTT.

This chain links TRBV7-8 with TRBJ1-4, with D perhaps matching TRBD1 (5 bases). Germline CDR1 SGHVS, CDR2 FQNEAQ. Trimming removed 3 bases at V and 6 bases at J, with 14 bases between. This CDR3 comprises 15 residues. CDR3 bases: TGTGCCAGCAGCTTTACAGGTCGGGGGGATGAAAAACTGTTTTTT. Translation: CASSFTGRGDEKLFF.

The rearrangement uses TRBV18 and TRBJ2-7; unclear D gene. The germline V and J ends were trimmed by 0 bases and 3 bases, with 12 bases remaining between them. The germline gives CDR1 KGHSH, CDR2 LQKENI. CDR3 length: 15 residues. CDR3 bases: TGTGCCAGCTCACCACCGCTCGCTAGGAACTACGAGCAGTACTTC. Translated, it gives CASSPPLARNYEQYF.

J is TRBJ2-7 and V is TRBV4-1; D is undetermined. V lost 3 bases, J lost 5 bases, and 14 bases lay in between. CDR3 length: 14 amino acids. The germline V gene encodes CDR1 MGHRA and CDR2 YSYEKL. CDR3 DNA sequence: TGCGCCAGCAGCCAGATCTTCCCCCAGGACGAGCAGTACTTC. Protein product: CASSQIFPQDEQYF.

The rearrangement joins TRBV18 to TRBJ1-2; perhaps TRBD1 as D (6 bases). CDR1 KGHSH and CDR2 LQKENI come from the germline V gene. Trimming removed 5 bases from V and 6 bases from J, with 13 bases in between. The CDR3 is 13 amino acids. The chain's CDR3 is CASSIGTWHGYTF. As DNA, the CDR3 is TGTGCCAGCTCAATCGGGACATGGCATGGCTACACCTTC. The complete variable domain, with remaining parts taken from reference TRBV18 and TRBJ1-2, reads NAGVMQNPRHLVRRRGQEARLRCSPMKGHSHVYWYRQLPEEGLKFMVYLQKENIIDESGMPKERFSAEFPKEGPSILRIQQVVRGDSAAYFCASSIGTWHGYTFGSGTRLTVV.

This clone was recorded once. Here the CDR3 DNA reads TGTGCCAGCAGTGAAGGTCGGGACTCCCGAAGTCGTCAGCCCCAGCATTTT. Translating it yields CASSEGRDSRSRQPQHF. The rearrangement links TRBV6-1 to TRBJ1-5, with a possible D match to TRBD1 (5 bases). Germline lookup yields CDR1 MNHNS and CDR2 SASEGT. The CDR3 is made up of 17 amino acids. V lost 1 base and J lost 6, with 19 bases in between.

The chain is built from TRBV5-1 and TRBJ1-1; weak D call: TRBD1 (6 bases). The CDR3 is 13 amino acids. V lost 5 bases, J lost 1 base, and 9 bases lay in between. CDR1 is SGHRS, CDR2 YFSETQ, per germline. The CDR3, as DNA: TGCGCCAGCAGACAGGGACCGAACACTGAAGCTTTCTTT. Amino acid sequence: CASRQGPNTEAFF.

V and J are TRBV5-5 and TRBJ1-1, with 7 positions matching TRBD1. V was clipped by 5 bases and J by 3 bases; unmatched bases: 4. This CDR3 has 13 residues. Germline CDR1 reads SGHKS; CDR2 reads YYEKEE (reference sequence). The CDR3 sequence: CASRQGVDTEAFF. The CDR3 coding sequence is TGTGCCAGCAGGCAGGGGGTCGACACTGAAGCTTTCTTT.

The CDR3 here is CASSLSIYQYNSPLHF. The DNA of the CDR3 is TGTGCCAGCAGTTTATCGATCTACCAATATAATTCACCCCTCCACTTT. J is TRBJ1-6 and V is TRBV27; D not resolved. The CDR3 loop spans 16 amino acids. Germline V gene sequence: CDR1 MNHEY, CDR2 SMNVEV (reference sequence). Trimming stripped 0 bases from V and 4 bases from J, with 10 bases between.

V is TRBV7-9 and J is TRBJ2-1, with 8 bases fitting TRBD2. This CDR3 spans 12 amino acids. The V gene end was trimmed by 2 bases and the J gene end by 16 bases; junction bases not matched to a gene: 7. CDR1 and CDR2 (germline): SEHNR, FQNEAQ (reference sequence). The chain's CDR3 is CASSLSGRAPFF. The CDR3 region has the DNA TGTGCCAGCAGCTTAAGCGGGAGAGCACCATTCTTC.